This TCR beta chain was identified in a study of T cells after yellow fever vaccination. Study-level findings and limits: Clones from primary vaccination mostly reappeared after the booster (less than 98% CD4, around 90% CD8).

The CDR3 runs to 14 residues. With 6 bases clipped from V and 12 bases from J, the junction kept 11 bases outside the gene matches. CDR1 and CDR2 (germline): SGHDT, YYEEEE. In making TCR cDNA, 5'RACE template switching added a universal primer site and UMIs to it. TCRdb re-called the 5' RACE reads with MiXCR, one entry per CDR3 protein. The sample holds almost 600,000 distinct CDR3 sequences, approximately 13% seen once. This clonotype has only a few counts. Its specificity is not known. The TCR originated in a man in his thirties or forties who received the YFV17D yellow fever vaccine. This specimen consisted of PBMCs, obtained on the day of the yellow fever booster vaccination. The chain has TRBV5-6 and TRBJ2-6, with 8 bases aligning to TRBD2. Written as DNA, the CDR3 is TGTGCCAGCATCCCGGGGGGGGCCAACCCCGTCCTGACTTTC. As protein: CASIPGGANPVLTF.